This TCR beta chain stems from a study of identifying expanded T cells in peripheral blood. Study-wide results and caveats: Across healthy donors, higher total template counts meant significantly greater approximately two-week count variance.

Concerning this clone: The antigen is unknown.

Germline CDR1 reads WSHSY; CDR2 reads SAAADI. The CDR3 is made up of 14 amino acids. Trimming took 3 bases from V and 5 from J, leaving 13 bases between them. Collection occurred without any documented infections or immune events in donors. Clones were sequenced by immunoSEQ multiplex PCR, and TCRdb holds only the in-frame ones, with some missing. Of about 81,000 clones in the sample, around 84% were seen once. Sequenced material: blood. The sequence came from a person between 18 and 75 years old in good health. The V and J genes are TRBV10-2 and TRBJ1-1, with D unclear. CDR3 sequence (DNA): TGCGCCAGCAGTGAATTCGGAGGGAGAACTGAAGCTTTCTTT. It is translated as CASSEFGGRTEAFF.